The 21 T cell receptor beta chains presented below share a single source sample, sequenced in a study of blood T cell repertoires in COVID-19. Sequencing was performed with immunoSEQ multiplex PCR; in TCRdb, only in-frame clones are kept and a portion is missing. The sample carries 100,000 to 150,000 clones, more than 60% recorded once. What was sequenced was peripheral blood. The receptors were sampled from a man between 65 and 80 years old with acute or convalescent COVID-19.

The chain links TRBV3-1 (or the pseudogene TRBV3-2) to TRBJ1-5; 9 bases agree with TRBD1. Trimming removed 1 base from V and 3 bases from J; junction bases left unmatched: 4. The CDR3 loop spans 16 amino acids. Germline V CDR1 and CDR2: LGHDT, YNNKEL (reference sequence). The CDR3 is CASSQGGQGPNQPQHF. The CDR3 bases are TGTGCCAGCAGCCAAGGAGGACAGGGGCCCAATCAGCCCCAGCATTTT.

The V and J genes are TRBV5-4 and TRBJ1-1; tentatively, D is TRBD1 (6 bases). The CDR3 runs to 14 residues. V was cut by 2 bases and J by 1 base, with 9 bases left in between. Germline assignment: CDR1 SGHNT and CDR2 YYREEE (reference sequence). The CDR3 region is CASSLGGANTEAFF. CDR3 DNA: TGTGCCAGCAGCTTAGGGGGGGCGAACACTGAAGCTTTCTTT.

V is TRBV6-6 and J is TRBJ1-2, with a weak D call TRBD1 (5 bases). The CDR3 contains 14 residues. V was pared by 2 bases and J by 5 bases, with 12 bases between. Germline V lookup: CDR1 MNHNY, CDR2 SVGAGI (reference sequence). The CDR3 is CASSYTVGGYGYTF. CDR3 coding DNA: TGTGCCAGCAGTTACACGGTGGGGGGATATGGCTACACCTTC.

This clone was detected once. The chain carries TRBV6-1 and TRBJ1-5; 9 positions agree with TRBD1. The junction had 15 bases not matched to a gene; V was cut back by 7 bases and J by 11 bases. The CDR3 length is 15 residues. Germline CDR1 is MNHNS and CDR2 is SASEGT. As DNA, the CDR3 is TGTGCCAGCACCCTAACAGGGGGCGATTTTTCGGCCCAGCATTTT. The encoded protein is CASTLTGGDFSAQHF.

The genes are TRBV19 and TRBJ1-2; D unresolved. V dropped 2 bases and J dropped 3 bases, with 7 bases sitting between them. Germline CDR1 is LNHDA and CDR2 is SQIVND (reference sequence). The CDR3 is made up of 13 amino acids. The CDR3 is CASSIPADYGYTF. The CDR3 DNA reads TGTGCCAGTAGTATACCCGCAGACTATGGCTACACCTTC. Full variable domain (rest looked up from reference TRBV19 and TRBJ1-2): DGGITQSPKYLFRKEGQNVTLSCEQNLNHDAMYWYRQDPGQGLRLIYYSQIVNDFQKGDIAEGYSVSREKKESFPLTVTSAQKNPTAFYLCASSIPADYGYTFGSGTRLTVV.

The chain links TRBV6-2 or TRBV6-3 to TRBJ1-2; TRBD1 is a possible D gene (5 bases). The germline gives CDR1 MNHEY, CDR2 SVGEGT. The CDR3 is made up of 17 amino acids. The V and J ends lost 2 bases and 2 bases respectively, with 18 bases between them. CDR3 coding DNA: TGTGCCAGCAGTTACGTGCAGGGAATACGGTCGAACTATGGCTACACCTTC. Its translation is CASSYVQGIRSNYGYTF.

This chain joins TRBV5-4 and TRBJ1-3; 9 bases fit TRBD1. Germline CDR1 reads SGHNT; CDR2 reads YYREEE (reference sequence). The CDR3 runs to 16 residues. Losses at the gene ends were 0 bases for V and 1 base for J; bases not matched to a gene: 2. The CDR3 DNA is TGTGCCAGCAGCTTGGGGACAGGGGTATCTGGAAACACCATATATTTT. Residues: CASSLGTGVSGNTIYF. Looking up the rest from reference TRBV5-4 and TRBJ1-3 gives the full variable domain: ETGVTQSPTHLIKTRGQQVTLRCSSQSGHNTVSWYQQALGQGPQFIFQYYREEENGRGNFPPRFSGLQFPNYSSELNVNALELDDSALYLCASSLGTGVSGNTIYFGEGSWLTVV.

The genes are TRBV5-8 and TRBJ2-1; TRBD1 might be the D (5 bases). Looked up from germline, CDR1 is SGHTS and CDR2 is YDEGEE. V lost 1 base, J lost 7 bases, and 18 bases lay in between. The CDR3 is 16 amino acids. CDR3 bases: TGTGCCAGCAGCTTGATTCAGGGTGGTCGTAGGAATGAGCAGTTCTTC. This translates into CASSLIQGGRRNEQFF.

The chain recombines TRBV6-1 with TRBJ1-2; unclear D gene. The V end lost 2 bases, the J end lost 0 bases, and 10 bases lay between the germline ends. Germline values: CDR1 MNHNS, CDR2 SASEGT. The CDR3 is 15 residues long. The CDR3 DNA reads as TGTGCCAGCAGTGAACGACCGGAGGCTAACTATGGCTACACCTTC. As protein: CASSERPEANYGYTF.

The chain couples TRBV7-9 to TRBJ1-5, with D maybe TRBD1 (6 bases). The CDR3 covers 17 residues. Trimming pared 2 bases from V and 0 bases from J, leaving 14 bases between. CDR1 and CDR2 from the germline V gene are SEHNR and FQNEAQ (reference sequence). DNA for the CDR3: TGTGCCAGCAGCTTATGGCAGGGGTCATATAGCAATCAGCCCCAGCATTTT. This translates into CASSLWQGSYSNQPQHF.

The chain joins TRBV4-3 to TRBJ1-1; no firm D call. Per germline, CDR1 LGHNA and CDR2 YSLEER. The CDR3 runs 19 residues. Trimming shortened V by 2 bases and J by 1 base, and 23 bases separated the two germline ends. CDR3 amino acids: CASSQSILSGPEKNTEAFF. As DNA, the CDR3 is TGCGCCAGCAGCCAATCAATCCTAAGCGGGCCAGAGAAGAACACTGAAGCTTTCTTT.

The rearrangement links TRBV5-5 to TRBJ2-1, with 12 bases that match TRBD2. Germline V CDR1 and CDR2: SGHKS, YYEKEE (reference sequence). The CDR3 length is 19 residues. Trimming cost V 0 bases and J 7 bases; bases outside gene matches: 14. CDR3: CASSLGGAPSGGAGNEQFF. The CDR3 DNA is TGTGCCAGCAGCTTGGGAGGGGCCCCTAGCGGGGGGGCCGGAAATGAGCAGTTCTTC.

The chain joins TRBV30 to TRBJ2-7, with no clear D. V was clipped by 3 bases and J by 2 bases, with 17 bases between them. Germline lookup yields CDR1 GTSNPN and CDR2 SVGIG (reference sequence). This CDR3 contains 15 residues. CDR3 nucleotides: TGTGCCTGGAGCTTCACCGGTCGCGCGACCTACGAGCAGTACTTC. It codes for CAWSFTGRATYEQYF.

The J gene is TRBJ2-3, the V gene TRBV5-4; maybe TRBD2 (5 bases). The V and J ends lost 4 bases and 2 bases respectively, with 14 bases between them. The CDR3 has 15 residues. The germline gives CDR1 SGHNT, CDR2 YYREEE (reference sequence). CDR3: CASSQRGRDTDTQYF. The CDR3 DNA is TGTGCCAGCAGCCAACGAGGACGGGACACAGATACGCAGTATTTT. Based on the CDR3 plus reference TRBV5-4 and TRBJ2-3, the full variable domain is ETGVTQSPTHLIKTRGQQVTLRCSSQSGHNTVSWYQQALGQGPQFIFQYYREEENGRGNFPPRFSGLQFPNYSSELNVNALELDDSALYLCASSQRGRDTDTQYFGPGTRLTVL.

The chain couples TRBV29-1 to TRBJ2-2, with 8 bases lining up with TRBD1. V shed 6 bases, J shed 7 bases, and the junction held 7 bases outside the gene matches. The CDR3 spans 13 residues. Germline V gene lookup returns CDR1 SQVTM and CDR2 ANQGSEA. The CDR3 coding sequence is TGCAGCGTCGAGCACAGGGGGTTCGGGGAGCTGTTTTTT. Its protein product is CSVEHRGFGELFF.

The chain employs TRBV19 and TRBJ1-2, with D possibly being TRBD1 (5 bases). This CDR3 comprises 14 residues. V was clipped by 3 bases and J by 8 bases, with 16 bases between them. The germline gives CDR1 LNHDA, CDR2 SQIVND (reference sequence). For the CDR3, the DNA is TGTGCCAGTAGTATGGCGGCAGGGAAAGGAGGCTACACCTTC. Protein: CASSMAAGKGGYTF.

The chain recombines TRBV18 with TRBJ2-1; the D gene is possibly TRBD1 (6 bases). V shed 4 bases and J shed 4 bases, with 14 bases lying between them. Germline CDR1 is KGHSH and CDR2 is LQKENI. CDR3 length: 15 amino acids. The CDR3 coding sequence is TGTGCCAGCTCACTACAGGGCCTGAATTACAATGAGCAGTTCTTC. It is translated as CASSLQGLNYNEQFF.

The chain uses TRBV7-3 and TRBJ1-6; no reliable D call. Trimming removed 1 base at V and 8 bases at J, with 9 bases between. The CDR3 is 14 amino acids. Germline V gene lookup returns CDR1 SGHTA and CDR2 FQGTGA. The CDR3, as DNA: TGTGCCAGCAGCTTAAAAGGGAGCGATTCACCCCTCCACTTT. Residues: CASSLKGSDSPLHF.

V gene TRBV5-1 combines with J gene TRBJ1-4; a weak D match, TRBD1 (6 bases). V was clipped by 0 bases and J by 4 bases, with 16 bases between them. This CDR3 spans 17 amino acids. Germline V CDR1 and CDR2: SGHRS, YFSETQ. The CDR3 loop is CASSLEPLQGSNEKLFF. The CDR3 DNA reads as TGCGCCAGCAGCTTGGAACCCCTACAGGGAAGTAATGAAAAACTGTTTTTT.

This clone was counted a few times. J is TRBJ1-5 and V is TRBV5-1, with 8 bases fitting TRBD1. CDR1 is SGHRS, CDR2 YFSETQ, per germline. Germline trimming cut 1 base from V and 5 bases from J; bases unmatched to any gene: 5. CDR3 size: 15 residues. Written as DNA, the CDR3 is TGCGCCAGCAGCTTGTCCACAGGGGGTGATCAGCCCCAGCATTTT. Its protein product is CASSLSTGGDQPQHF.

The chain links TRBV9 to TRBJ2-5; TRBD2 matches at 9 bases. Per germline, CDR1 SGDLS and CDR2 YYNGEE. Trimming took 4 bases from V and 2 from J; bases not matched to a gene: 9. The CDR3 is 16 amino acids. The CDR3 nucleotides read TGTGCCAGCAGCTTACAGAATAGCGGGGGACAAGAGACCCAGTACTTC. It yields the protein CASSLQNSGGQETQYF.